This TCR beta chain was profiled in a study of identical twins. Study-wide results and caveats: Beta clonotypes that were abundant in cord blood contained fewer insertions, a pattern absent from memory repertoires. Models, which agreed with sharing between unrelated individuals, nonetheless underestimated the out-of-frame TCR alpha sharing seen in monozygotic twins.

The CDR3 consists of 15 residues. CDR1 MDHEN and CDR2 SYDVKM come from the germline V gene. V gave up 8 bases and J gave up 1 base, with 14 bases separating them. Unique molecular identifiers were present on the cDNA, which also gained a universal primer site by template switching. Using its own MiXCR run on the 5' RACE reads, TCRdb lists one record per CDR3 protein. The sample has 210,000 or so distinct CDR3 sequences; approximately 8.3% are singletons. Remarks on this clonotype: Its antigen is undetermined.

The same sample was also studied in work on yellow fever vaccine responses in identical twins. That work adds: The T cell response to vaccination in identical twins was reportedly partly convergent and partly personalized.

Sequencing input: memory (CD45RO+) T cells sorted from blood. The clonotype originates from a woman aged 18 to 35 in good health. V is TRBV28 and J is TRBJ2-2, with D uncertain. The CDR3: CASHSAEKNTGELFF. The CDR3 bases are TGTGCCAGCCACTCCGCAGAGAAGAACACCGGGGAGCTGTTTTTT.